These 21 T cell receptor beta chains came from one sample sequenced in a study of cytomegalovirus exposure and HLA in healthy donors. The PCR made use of 60 Vbeta and 13 Jbeta primers. Profiling relied on immunoSEQ multiplex PCR, and the TCRdb table lists in-frame clones only, not all of them. The sample holds nearly 110,000 clones, around 72% seen once. Sequenced: PBMCs. The source is a woman in her thirties or forties in good health and CMV-seropositive.

This clone was counted a single time. The chain links TRBV6-5 to TRBJ1-5, with D unclear. Germline V CDR1 and CDR2: MNHEY, SVGAGI. V was shortened by 0 bases and J by 6 bases, with 6 bases between the two germline ends. The CDR3 covers 13 residues. For the CDR3, the DNA is TGTGCCAGCAGTTACTCGCGGGTTCAGCCCCAGCATTTT. Its translation is CASSYSRVQPQHF.

The table lists this clone with a few counts. The rearrangement uses TRBV10-3 and TRBJ1-1; D is uncertain. Germline assignment: CDR1 ENHRY and CDR2 SYGVKD. The CDR3 length is 12 residues. Between the trimmed V and J ends, which lost 7 bases and 4 bases, there was a span of 10 bases. The CDR3 region has the DNA TGTGCCATCAACGGGGTTGGCACTGAAGCTTTCTTT. Amino acids: CAINGVGTEAFF.

This clone showed up just a few times. The J gene is TRBJ1-4, the V gene TRBV5-4, with a possible D match to TRBD1 (6 bases). This CDR3 has 15 residues. Looked up from germline, CDR1 is SGHNT and CDR2 is YYREEE (reference sequence). Trimming took 0 bases from V and 7 from J, leaving 13 bases between them. In DNA form, the CDR3 reads TGTGCCAGCAGCTTGGATGGGGGGGCGACTGAAAAACTGTTTTTT. This translates into CASSLDGGATEKLFF.

J is TRBJ1-3 and V is TRBV14; 8 bases line up with TRBD1. V lost 4 bases, J lost 8 bases, and 10 bases stayed unmatched. Germline values: CDR1 SGHDN, CDR2 FVKESK. The CDR3 is made up of 15 amino acids. Here the CDR3 reads CASSPGTGPWDTIYF. In nucleotides, the CDR3 is TGTGCCAGCAGCCCAGGGACAGGTCCCTGGGACACCATATATTTT.

This rearrangement joins TRBV6-1 to TRBJ1-4, with D tentatively TRBD1 (5 bases). CDR1 MNHNS and CDR2 SASEGT come from the germline V gene. The CDR3 consists of 15 residues. Trimming took 2 bases from V and 6 from J, leaving 13 bases between them. The CDR3 region has the DNA TGTGCCAGCAGTGAACTGGAGGGGACTGATGAAAAACTGTTTTTT. It is translated as CASSELEGTDEKLFF.

Remarks on this clone: Other DNA sequences in this specimen translate into the identical CDR3. CDR3 nucleotides: TGTGCCAGCAGTGGACAGGGGAACACTGAAGCTTTCTTT. It specifies CASSGQGNTEAFF. V is TRBV2 and J is TRBJ1-1; TRBD1 aligns across 7 bases. V lost 4 bases to trimming and J lost 1 base; unmatched junction nucleotides: 0. The CDR3 has 13 residues. Germline V gene data show CDR1 as SNHLY and CDR2 as FYNNEI.

The gene calls are TRBV7-9 and TRBJ2-2; D is unresolved. The CDR3 runs 14 residues. V was clipped by 3 bases and J by 0 bases, with 5 bases between them. Per the germline V gene, CDR1 is SEHNR and CDR2 is FQNEAQ (reference sequence). CDR3 coding DNA: TGTGCCAGCAGCTTCCAGGCGAACACCGGGGAGCTGTTTTTT. Translating it yields CASSFQANTGELFF.

The chain employs TRBV23-1 and TRBJ2-3, with a tentative D call TRBD2 (5 bases). TRBV23-1 is flagged as an ORF with uncertain function. The CDR3 is made up of 16 amino acids. With 2 bases removed from V and 1 base from J, the gap between germline ends came to 13 bases. Here the CDR3 reads CASSQPLAVGTDTQYF. CDR3 DNA sequence: TGCGCCAGCAGTCAACCTCTAGCTGTCGGCACAGATACGCAGTATTTT.

The chain recombines TRBV6-1 with TRBJ1-2; 7 bases are a match to TRBD1. The CDR3 covers 13 residues. V gave up 8 bases and J gave up 2 bases; unmatched junction bases: 5. The germline V gene encodes CDR1 MNHNS and CDR2 SASEGT. As DNA, the CDR3 is TGTGCCAGCGGCCGGGACAGCAACTATGGCTACACCTTC. Translated, it gives CASGRDSNYGYTF.

V gene TRBV7-9 combines with J gene TRBJ2-1, with D possibly TRBD1 on 5 matching bases. The CDR3 extends over 15 amino acids. Germline V CDR1 and CDR2: SEHNR, FQNEAQ (reference sequence). The V end lost 9 bases, the J end lost 5 bases, and 20 bases lay between the germline ends. In nucleotides, the CDR3 is TGTGCCAGGACGCCCTTAGGGGCTGGCGACAATGAGCAGTTCTTC. Its protein product is CARTPLGAGDNEQFF.

The genes are TRBV10-3 and TRBJ2-4; 10 bases agree with TRBD2. The CDR3 covers 16 residues. V shed 2 bases, J shed 2 bases, and the junction held 3 bases outside the gene matches. Per germline, CDR1 ENHRY and CDR2 SYGVKD. Here the CDR3 reads CAISEEAGGSKNIQYF. Here the CDR3 DNA reads TGTGCCATCAGTGAGGAAGCGGGGGGGTCCAAAAACATTCAGTACTTC.

The chain combines TRBV6-5 with TRBJ2-1, with D uncertain. Trimming shortened V by 2 bases and J by 8 bases, and 16 bases separated the two germline ends. Germline V lookup: CDR1 MNHEY, CDR2 SVGAGI. The CDR3 has 15 residues. The DNA of the CDR3 is TGTGCCAGCAGTTACGGCGGAACCTTTACATATGAGCAGTTCTTC. Translating gives CASSYGGTFTYEQFF.

The gene calls are TRBV6-1 and TRBJ2-7, with 7 bases that match TRBD1. V dropped 6 bases and J dropped 5; count of bases not matched to a gene: 1. The CDR3 has 11 amino acids. Germline-derived CDR1 and CDR2 are MNHNS and SASEGT. CDR3 amino acids: CASRTGDEQYF. The CDR3 nucleotides read TGTGCCAGCAGAACAGGGGACGAGCAGTACTTC.

The chain employs TRBV20-1 and TRBJ1-2, with a possible D match to TRBD1 (5 bases). The CDR3 sequence is 11 residues long. The V end lost 0 bases, the J end lost 8 bases, and 7 bases lay between the germline ends. Germline V gives CDR1 DFQATT, CDR2 SNEGSKA (reference sequence). The CDR3 sequence is CSARERGGYTF. CDR3 in DNA: TGCAGTGCTAGAGAAAGGGGAGGCTACACCTTC.

V and J are TRBV5-1 and TRBJ2-5; no firm D call. Germline-derived CDR1 and CDR2 are SGHRS and YFSETQ. The V end was cut by 5 bases, the J end by 3 bases, with 11 bases between. The CDR3 is made up of 13 amino acids. CDR3 DNA: TGCGCCAGCAGGGCCGCCCCTGAAGAGACCCAGTACTTC. Amino acid sequence: CASRAAPEETQYF.

The chain employs TRBV4-1 and TRBJ2-1; a weak D match, TRBD1 (8 bases). CDR3 size: 17 residues. Germline values: CDR1 MGHRA, CDR2 YSYEKL. V lost 5 bases and J lost 8, with 25 bases in between. The CDR3: CASSYRGRDRIMDEQFF. CDR3 DNA: TGCGCCAGCAGCTATCGGGGGAGGGACAGGATAATGGATGAGCAGTTCTTC.

This chain joins TRBV7-9 and TRBJ2-1; 7 bases align to TRBD1. Germline assignment: CDR1 SEHNR and CDR2 FQNEAQ (reference sequence). This CDR3 has 15 amino acids. The junction had 7 bases not matched to a gene; V was cut back by 5 bases and J by 3 bases. CDR3 nucleotides: TGTGCCAGCAGCCGAGAGGGACAGAACTACAATGAGCAGTTCTTC. This codes for CASSREGQNYNEQFF.

The rearrangement uses TRBV18 and TRBJ2-5, with 8 bases fitting TRBD1. Germline V gene sequence: CDR1 KGHSH, CDR2 LQKENI. V dropped 0 bases and J dropped 4; count of bases not matched to a gene: 7. CDR3 length equals 16 residues. CDR3 in amino acids: CASSPPNAGGLETQYF. CDR3 coding DNA: TGTGCCAGCTCACCACCGAACGCAGGGGGCTTAGAGACCCAGTACTTC.

The rearrangement uses TRBV4-1 and TRBJ1-4; D not resolved. With 8 bases removed from V and 6 bases from J, the gap between germline ends came to 28 bases. The length of the CDR3 is 18 residues. The germline gives CDR1 MGHRA, CDR2 YSYEKL. The CDR3 sequence is CASEVEPTGRGVDEKLFF. The CDR3 nucleotides are TGCGCCAGCGAGGTGGAACCCACGGGCCGGGGAGTGGATGAAAAACTGTTTTTT.

The chain couples TRBV9 to TRBJ1-2; 10 nucleotides line up with TRBD1. CDR3 length: 14 residues. Trimming cost V 1 base and J 4 bases; bases outside gene matches: 1. The germline CDR1 and CDR2 sequences are SGDLS and YYNGEE. The CDR3 region is CASSVRDRGYGYTF. In DNA, the CDR3 is TGTGCCAGCAGCGTAAGGGACAGGGGCTATGGCTACACCTTC.

This sequence joins TRBV4-2 and TRBJ2-7, with 8 nucleotides matching TRBD2. The CDR3 extends over 15 amino acids. Germline CDR1 LGHNA, CDR2 YNFKEQ. V lost 1 base to trimming and J lost 3 bases; unmatched junction nucleotides: 5. The CDR3 here is CASSQGETSDYEQYF. CDR3 coding DNA: TGTGCCAGCAGCCAAGGGGAGACTAGCGACTACGAGCAGTACTTC.